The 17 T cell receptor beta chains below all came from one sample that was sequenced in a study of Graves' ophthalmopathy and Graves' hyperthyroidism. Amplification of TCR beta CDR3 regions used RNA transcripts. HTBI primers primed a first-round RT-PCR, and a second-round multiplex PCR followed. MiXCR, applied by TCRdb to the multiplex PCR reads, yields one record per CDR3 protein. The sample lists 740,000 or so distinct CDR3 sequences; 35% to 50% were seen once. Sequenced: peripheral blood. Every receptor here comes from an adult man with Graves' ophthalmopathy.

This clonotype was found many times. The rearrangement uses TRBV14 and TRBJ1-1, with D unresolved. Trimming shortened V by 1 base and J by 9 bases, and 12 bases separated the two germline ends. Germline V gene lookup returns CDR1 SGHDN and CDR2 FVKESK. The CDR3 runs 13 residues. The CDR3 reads CASSQVRGNQAFF. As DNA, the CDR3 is TGTGCCAGCAGCCAAGTTCGGGGAAACCAAGCTTTCTTT.

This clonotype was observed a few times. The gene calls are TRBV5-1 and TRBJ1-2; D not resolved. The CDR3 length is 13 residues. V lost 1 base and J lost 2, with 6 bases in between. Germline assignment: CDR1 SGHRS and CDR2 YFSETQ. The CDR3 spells CASSLQSNYGYTF. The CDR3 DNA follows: TGCGCCAGCAGCTTGCAGTCAAACTATGGCTACACCTTC. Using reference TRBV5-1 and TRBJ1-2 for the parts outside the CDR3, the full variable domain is KAGVTQTPRYLIKTRGQQVTLSCSPISGHRSVSWYQQTPGQGLQFLFEYFSETQRNKGNFPGRFSGRQFSNSRSEMNVSTLELGDSALYLCASSLQSNYGYTFGSGTRLTVV.

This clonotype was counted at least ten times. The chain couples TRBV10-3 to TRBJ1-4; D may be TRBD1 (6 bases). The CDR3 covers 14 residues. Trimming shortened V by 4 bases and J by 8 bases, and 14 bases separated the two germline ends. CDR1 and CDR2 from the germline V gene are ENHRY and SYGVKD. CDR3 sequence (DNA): TGTGCCATCAGTGTCGGGGGCTTTGAAGAAAAACTGTTTTTT. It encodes CAISVGGFEEKLFF.

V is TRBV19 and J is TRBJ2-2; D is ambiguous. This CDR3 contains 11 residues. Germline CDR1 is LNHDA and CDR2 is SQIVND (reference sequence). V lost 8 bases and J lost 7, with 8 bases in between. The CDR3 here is CASDTGGELFF. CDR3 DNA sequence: TGTGCCAGTGACACCGGCGGGGAGCTGTTTTTT. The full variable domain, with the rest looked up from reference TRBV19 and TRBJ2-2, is DGGITQSPKYLFRKEGQNVTLSCEQNLNHDAMYWYRQDPGQGLRLIYYSQIVNDFQKGDIAEGYSVSREKKESFPLTVTSAQKNPTAFYLCASDTGGELFFGEGSRLTVL.

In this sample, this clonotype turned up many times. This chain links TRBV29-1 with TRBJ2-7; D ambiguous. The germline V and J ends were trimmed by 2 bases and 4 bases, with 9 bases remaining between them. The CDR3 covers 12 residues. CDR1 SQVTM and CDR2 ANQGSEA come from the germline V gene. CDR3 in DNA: TGCAGCGTTGAAAAGGCAGTTTACGAGCAGTACTTC. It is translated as CSVEKAVYEQYF.

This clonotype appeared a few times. The CDR3 DNA is TGTGCCAGCAGCGTAGGAACTTATAATTCACCCCTCCACTTT. Translated: CASSVGTYNSPLHF. The chain links TRBV2 to TRBJ1-6; no clear D. The germline gives CDR1 SNHLY, CDR2 FYNNEI. The CDR3 loop spans 14 amino acids. Trimming removed 6 bases from V and 4 bases from J, with 10 bases in between.

The CDR3 protein is CASSLWAGADQETQYF. The CDR3 DNA follows: TGTGCCAGCAGTTTATGGGCGGGAGCTGACCAAGAGACCCAGTACTTC. The chain carries TRBV7-2 and TRBJ2-5, with 7 nucleotides matching TRBD2. The V gene end was trimmed by 6 bases and the J gene end by 0 bases; junction bases not matched to a gene: 10. This CDR3 has 16 amino acids. Germline CDR1 reads SGHTA; CDR2 reads FQGNSA.

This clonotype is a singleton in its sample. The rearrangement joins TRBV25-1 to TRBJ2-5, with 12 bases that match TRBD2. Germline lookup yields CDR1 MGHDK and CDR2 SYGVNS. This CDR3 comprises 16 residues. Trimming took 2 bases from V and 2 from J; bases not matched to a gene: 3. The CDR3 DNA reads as TGTGCCAGCAGTGAAATTCTAGCGGGAGGGCAAGAGACCCAGTACTTC. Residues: CASSEILAGGQETQYF.

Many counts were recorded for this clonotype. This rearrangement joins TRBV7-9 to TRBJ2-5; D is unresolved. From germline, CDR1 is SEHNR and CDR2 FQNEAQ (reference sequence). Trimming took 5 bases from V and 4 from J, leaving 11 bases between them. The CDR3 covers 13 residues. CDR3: CASSQEDGETQYF. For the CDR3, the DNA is TGTGCCAGCAGCCAAGAGGACGGAGAGACCCAGTACTTC.

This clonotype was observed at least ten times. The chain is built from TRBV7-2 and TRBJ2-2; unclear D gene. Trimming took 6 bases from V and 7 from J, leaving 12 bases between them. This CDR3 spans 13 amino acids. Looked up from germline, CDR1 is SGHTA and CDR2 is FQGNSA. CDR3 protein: CASSSPGVGELFF. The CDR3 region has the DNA TGTGCCAGCAGTTCCCCCGGCGTCGGGGAGCTGTTTTTT.

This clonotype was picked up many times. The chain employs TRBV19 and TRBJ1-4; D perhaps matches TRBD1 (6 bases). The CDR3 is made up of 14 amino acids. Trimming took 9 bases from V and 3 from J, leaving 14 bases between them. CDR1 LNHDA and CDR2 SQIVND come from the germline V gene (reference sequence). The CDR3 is CASLLQGANEKLFF. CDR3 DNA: TGTGCCAGCCTATTACAGGGAGCTAATGAAAAACTGTTTTTT.

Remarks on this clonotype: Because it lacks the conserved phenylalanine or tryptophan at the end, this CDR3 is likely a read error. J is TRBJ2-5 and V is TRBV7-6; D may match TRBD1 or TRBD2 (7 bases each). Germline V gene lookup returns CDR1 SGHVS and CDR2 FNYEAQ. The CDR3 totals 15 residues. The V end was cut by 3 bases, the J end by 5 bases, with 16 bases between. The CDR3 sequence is CASSFAGGAWETQYV. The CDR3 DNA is TGTGCCAGCAGCTTTGCAGGGGGGGCTTGGGAGACCCAGTACGTC.

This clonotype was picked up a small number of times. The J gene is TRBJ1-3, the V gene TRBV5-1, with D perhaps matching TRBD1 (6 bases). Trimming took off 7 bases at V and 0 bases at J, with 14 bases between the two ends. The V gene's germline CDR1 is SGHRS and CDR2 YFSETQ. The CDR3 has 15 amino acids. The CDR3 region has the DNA TGCGCCAGCCGTCCGACAGGCCTCTCTGGAAACACCATATATTTT. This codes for CASRPTGLSGNTIYF.

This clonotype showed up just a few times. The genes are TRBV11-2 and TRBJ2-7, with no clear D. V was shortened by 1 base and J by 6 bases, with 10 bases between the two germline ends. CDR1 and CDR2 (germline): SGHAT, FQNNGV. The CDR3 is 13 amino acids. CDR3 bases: TGTGCCAGCAGCTTAGGCTTTTCGGGCGAGCAGTACTTC. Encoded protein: CASSLGFSGEQYF.

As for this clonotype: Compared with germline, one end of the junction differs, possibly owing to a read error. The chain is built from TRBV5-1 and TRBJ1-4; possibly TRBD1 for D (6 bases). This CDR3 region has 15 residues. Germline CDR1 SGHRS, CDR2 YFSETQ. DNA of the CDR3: TGTGCCAGCAGCCCCATGTCAGGGGCTAATGAAAAACTGTTTTTT. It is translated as CASSPMSGANEKLFF. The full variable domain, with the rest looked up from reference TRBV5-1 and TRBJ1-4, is KAGVTQTPRYLIKTRGQQVTLSCSPISGHRSVSWYQQTPGQGLQFLFEYFSETQRNKGNFPGRFSGRQFSNSRSEMNVSTLELGDSALYLCASSPMSGANEKLFFGSGTQLSVL.

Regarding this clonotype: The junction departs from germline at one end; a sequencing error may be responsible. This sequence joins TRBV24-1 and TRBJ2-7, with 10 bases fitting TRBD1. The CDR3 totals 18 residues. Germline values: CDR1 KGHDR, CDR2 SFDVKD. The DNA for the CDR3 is TGTGCCAGCAGTGACCGGGACAGGGGTATTGGTTTCTACTACGAGCAGTACTTC. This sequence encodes CASSDRDRGIGFYYEQYF.

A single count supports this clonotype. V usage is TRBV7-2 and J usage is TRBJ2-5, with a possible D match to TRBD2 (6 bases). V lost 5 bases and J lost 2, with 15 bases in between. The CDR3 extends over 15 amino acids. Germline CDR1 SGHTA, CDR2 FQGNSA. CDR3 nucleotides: TGTGCCAGCAGCCTCCAGGAGCGGGCACAAGAGACCCAGTACTTC. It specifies CASSLQERAQETQYF.